The 29 T cell receptor beta chains in this list originate from one sample, sequenced in a study of T cells after yellow fever vaccination. TCRdb ran MiXCR on the 5' RACE reads and lists one entry per CDR3 protein. The repertoire holds over 250,000 distinct CDR3 sequences, with about 5% as singletons. The input for sequencing was CD4+ T cells sorted from PBMCs, taken on the day of the yellow fever booster vaccination. These receptors were taken from a man aged 18-30 years who received the YFV17D yellow fever vaccine.

The chain couples TRBV6-5 to TRBJ2-5; 10 bases line up with TRBD2. Per germline, CDR1 MNHEY and CDR2 SVGAGI. This CDR3 is built from 15 residues. V dropped 5 bases and J dropped 5; count of bases not matched to a gene: 8. The CDR3: CASSRAGGPFETQYF. The CDR3 bases are TGTGCCAGCAGTAGAGCGGGGGGGCCTTTCGAGACCCAGTACTTC.

There are many counts of this clonotype. The gene calls are TRBV20-1 and TRBJ2-5; D gene ambiguous. The CDR3 totals 16 residues. Germline CDR1 DFQATT, CDR2 SNEGSKA (reference sequence). V gave up 2 bases and J gave up 0 bases, with 16 bases separating them. The CDR3 loop is CSARWGRRSYQETQYF. The CDR3 region has the DNA TGCAGTGCTAGATGGGGTCGACGATCGTACCAAGAGACCCAGTACTTC.

This clonotype was found many times. V is TRBV5-1 and J is TRBJ1-4, with 9 bases lining up with TRBD1. Germline trimming cut 4 bases from V and 4 bases from J; bases unmatched to any gene: 2. Germline-derived CDR1 and CDR2 are SGHRS and YFSETQ. CDR3 size: 14 residues. DNA for the CDR3: TGCGCCAGCAGCCCGGACAGGGGTAATGAAAAACTGTTTTTT. Translated: CASSPDRGNEKLFF.

Many counts were recorded for this clonotype. This chain connects TRBV5-1 to TRBJ2-3, with unresolved D. Trimming left V 0 bases short and J 2 bases short, with 7 bases between. There are 14 residues in the CDR3. Germline V gene lookup returns CDR1 SGHRS and CDR2 YFSETQ. The CDR3 region is CASSLGRSTDTQYF. The CDR3 bases are TGCGCCAGCAGCTTGGGCCGATCCACAGATACGCAGTATTTT.

This clonotype has just a few counts. The chain is built from TRBV4-1 and TRBJ2-7, with 9 bases lining up with TRBD2. V lost 4 bases and J lost 3; bases outside the gene matches: 10. Germline lookup yields CDR1 MGHRA and CDR2 YSYEKL. This CDR3 has 16 residues. The CDR3 spells CASSPRLAGVIYEQYF. CDR3 bases: TGCGCCAGCAGCCCCCGGTTAGCGGGGGTTATCTACGAGCAGTACTTC.

This clonotype came up many times. The V call is TRBV6-5, the J call TRBJ2-5; TRBD2 matches at 9 bases. The V and J ends lost 5 bases and 2 bases, in that order; junction bases with no gene match: 3. This CDR3 has 14 residues. Germline V gives CDR1 MNHEY, CDR2 SVGAGI. CDR3 sequence (DNA): TGTGCCAGCAGTCAGGGACTAGCTCAAGAGACCCAGTACTTC. Translated, it gives CASSQGLAQETQYF.

The chain carries TRBV7-6 and TRBJ2-1; TRBD2 agrees at 10 bases. Germline V gives CDR1 SGHVS, CDR2 FNYEAQ. The trim removed 1 base at V and 12 bases at J, leaving 6 bases unmatched. This CDR3 comprises 14 residues. The CDR3 loop reads CASSLDPGLASQFF. The CDR3 nucleotides are TGTGCCAGCAGCTTAGACCCGGGACTAGCGTCGCAGTTCTTC.

This clonotype came up a few times. The chain recombines TRBV6-6 with TRBJ2-1; D not certain. The CDR3 covers 13 residues. Germline V gene data show CDR1 as MNHNY and CDR2 as SVGAGI (reference sequence). The V end lost 0 bases, the J end lost 4 bases, and 4 bases lay between the germline ends. The CDR3 protein is CASSYSTYNEQFF. CDR3 bases: TGTGCCAGCAGTTACTCGACGTACAATGAGCAGTTCTTC.

This clonotype was observed a few times. This chain connects TRBV6-6 to TRBJ2-3; unclear D gene. This CDR3 region has 12 residues. Germline V lookup: CDR1 MNHNY, CDR2 SVGAGI (reference sequence). Trimming pared 3 bases from V and 6 bases from J, leaving 7 bases between. CDR3 in amino acids: CASSYHWDTQYF. The CDR3 bases are TGTGCCAGCAGTTATCACTGGGATACGCAGTATTTT.

In its sample, this clonotype was seen a few times. Written as DNA, the CDR3 is TGTGCCAGCAGTTGGGGACAGTTAGATTCACCCCTCCACTTT. It is translated as CASSWGQLDSPLHF. The chain uses TRBV27 and TRBJ1-6; 7 bases fit TRBD1. Germline CDR1 MNHEY, CDR2 SMNVEV (reference sequence). Unmatched junction bases numbered 5, after V lost 4 bases and J lost 8 bases. The CDR3 consists of 14 residues.

V and J are TRBV20-1 and TRBJ2-3, with D possibly TRBD1 on 7 matching bases. V was pared by 7 bases and J by 4 bases, with 18 bases between. This CDR3 has 14 residues. The germline V gene encodes CDR1 DFQATT and CDR2 SNEGSKA (reference sequence). This CDR3 reads CSVGPGGGADTQYF. CDR3 coding DNA: TGCAGTGTTGGTCCAGGGGGAGGCGCAGATACGCAGTATTTT.

Only a few counts were recorded for this clonotype. The J gene is TRBJ2-4, the V gene TRBV27, with TRBD1 matching 11 bases. The CDR3 extends over 13 amino acids. The trim removed 2 bases at V and 15 bases at J, leaving 6 bases unmatched. CDR1 and CDR2 from the germline V gene are MNHEY and SMNVEV (reference sequence). CDR3 in amino acids: CASSLPGQGVWYF. The CDR3 coding sequence is TGTGCCAGCAGTTTACCGGGACAGGGGGTTTGGTACTTC.

This clonotype came up many times. J is TRBJ2-3 and V is TRBV5-1; a possible D gene is TRBD2 (6 bases). CDR3 length equals 14 residues. V was pared by 4 bases and J by 2 bases, with 11 bases between. Germline CDR1 SGHRS, CDR2 YFSETQ. CDR3 sequence (DNA): TGCGCCAGCAGCCCCGGGACTGTCACAGATACGCAGTATTTT. This codes for CASSPGTVTDTQYF.

This clonotype was seen many times. V and J are TRBV3-1 and TRBJ1-1; the D gene is possibly TRBD1 (5 bases). In germline, CDR1 is LGHDT, CDR2 YNNKEL (reference sequence). The V end was cut by 0 bases, the J end by 1 base, with 24 bases between. The CDR3 runs 20 residues. DNA of the CDR3: TGTGCCAGCAGCCAAGATTTACTGGACAAAGGGATAGGAGGGAACACTGAAGCTTTCTTT. Residues: CASSQDLLDKGIGGNTEAFF.

The chain is built from TRBV10-3 and TRBJ1-2; D ambiguous. CDR1 is ENHRY, CDR2 SYGVKD, per germline. The V end lost 5 bases, the J end lost 6 bases, and 16 bases lay between the germline ends. There are 14 residues in the CDR3. The CDR3 region is CAISPRSSLDGYTF. In nucleotides, the CDR3 is TGTGCCATCAGTCCCCGGTCCTCATTAGATGGCTACACCTTC.

This clonotype came up many times. V gene TRBV10-3 combines with J gene TRBJ2-7, with 13 bases identical to TRBD2. This CDR3 spans 15 amino acids. Germline CDR1 is ENHRY and CDR2 is SYGVKD. V was clipped by 0 bases and J by 7 bases; unmatched bases: 3. CDR3 DNA sequence: TGTGCCATCAGTGAGTCGCCGGGACTAGCGGGGGAGCAGTACTTC. Translating gives CAISESPGLAGEQYF.

There are a few counts of this clonotype. The chain carries TRBV30 and TRBJ2-3; 11 nucleotides line up with TRBD2. V lost 5 bases and J lost 0; bases outside the gene matches: 4. CDR1 GTSNPN and CDR2 SVGIG come from the germline V gene (reference sequence). The CDR3 covers 15 residues. The CDR3 DNA reads as TGTGCCTGGGGGTCTAGCGGGGGGAGCACAGATACGCAGTATTTT. Its translation: CAWGSSGGSTDTQYF.

This clonotype turned up a few times. The V gene is TRBV5-1, the J gene TRBJ2-2; 7 nucleotides agree with TRBD1. V trimming: 5 bases; J trimming: 3 bases; junction bases outside the gene matches: 4. The CDR3 consists of 14 residues. Looked up from germline, CDR1 is SGHRS and CDR2 is YFSETQ. In DNA, the CDR3 is TGCGCCAGCAGACCCGGACAGGACACCGGGGAGCTGTTTTTT. Protein product: CASRPGQDTGELFF.

The chain combines TRBV6-5 with TRBJ2-1; TRBD2 agrees at 7 bases. With 1 base clipped from V and 7 bases from J, the junction kept 7 bases outside the gene matches. CDR3 length equals 15 residues. CDR1 is MNHEY and CDR2 is SVGAGI in the germline V gene. CDR3 protein: CASSYWAGVVNEQFF. The CDR3 region has the DNA TGTGCCAGCAGTTACTGGGCGGGGGTAGTTAATGAGCAGTTCTTC.

This clonotype was counted only a few times. The chain employs TRBV5-1 and TRBJ2-3; D remains unclear. The ends were cut back, 0 bases at V and 0 bases at J, with 5 bases in the middle. This CDR3 has 14 residues. Germline V gene lookup returns CDR1 SGHRS and CDR2 YFSETQ. In DNA form, the CDR3 reads TGCGCCAGCAGCTTGGATGGAAGCACAGATACGCAGTATTTT. Its translation: CASSLDGSTDTQYF.

This clonotype was counted a few times. CDR3 amino acids: CASSSRGSYGYTF. CDR3 sequence (DNA): TGTGCCAGCAGTTCCCGGGGTAGCTATGGCTACACCTTC. The rearrangement uses TRBV12-3 or TRBV12-4 and TRBJ1-2, with D unresolved. The V gene lost 4 bases and the J gene lost 4 bases, with 10 bases spanning the gap. There are 13 residues in the CDR3.

V gene TRBV11-1 combines with J gene TRBJ1-1; 8 bases are shared with TRBD1. This CDR3 spans 13 amino acids. V gave up 7 bases and J gave up 5 bases; unmatched junction bases: 6. The germline V gene encodes CDR1 SGHAT and CDR2 FQDESV (reference sequence). This chain's CDR3 is CASKIQGDTEAFF. The CDR3 DNA sequence: TGTGCCAGCAAGATACAGGGGGATACTGAAGCTTTCTTT.

With regard to this clonotype: The junction does not match germline at one end; this may be a read error. The rearrangement links TRBV28 to TRBJ2-1; TRBD2 is a possible D gene (5 bases). The CDR3 is made up of 12 amino acids. CDR1 is MDHEN, CDR2 SYDVKM, per germline. Here the CDR3 DNA reads TGTGCCAGTAAAGTAGACTACAATGGGCAGTTCTTC. This codes for CASKVDYNGQFF. The full variable domain, its missing parts supplied by reference TRBV28 and TRBJ2-1, is DVKVTQSSRYLVKRTGEKVFLECVQDMDHENMFWYRQDPGLGLRLIYFSYDVKMKEKGDIPEGYSVSREKKERFSLILESASTNQTSMYLCASKVDYNGQFFGPGTRLTVL.

V gene TRBV11-3 combines with J gene TRBJ1-5, with 7 bases matching TRBD1. Germline trimming cut 5 bases from V and 3 bases from J; bases unmatched to any gene: 7. This CDR3 is 15 amino acids long. The germline gives CDR1 SGHNT, CDR2 YENEEA. CDR3 residues: CASSPDRTLNQPQHF. CDR3 DNA: TGTGCCAGCAGCCCGGACAGGACCCTCAATCAGCCCCAGCATTTT.

The chain uses TRBV12-3 or TRBV12-4 and TRBJ1-2; no clear D. The CDR3 loop spans 12 amino acids. V was cut by 2 bases and J by 5 bases, with 6 bases left in between. In DNA, the CDR3 is TGTGCCAGCAGTTTAACGGAGTATGGCTACACCTTC. Translation gives CASSLTEYGYTF.

This rearrangement joins TRBV5-1 to TRBJ2-3; 13 nucleotides line up with TRBD2. The CDR3 runs to 18 residues. Trimming removed 4 bases from V and 2 bases from J; junction bases left unmatched: 10. CDR1 SGHRS and CDR2 YFSETQ come from the germline V gene. CDR3 in DNA: TGCGCCAGCAGCGTAGATCGACTAGCGGGGGGTCACACAGATACGCAGTATTTT. This encodes CASSVDRLAGGHTDTQYF.

The chain links TRBV6-5 to TRBJ2-2, with 13 positions matching TRBD2. This CDR3 comprises 15 residues. V lost 6 bases and J lost 5; bases outside the gene matches: 3. Per the germline V gene, CDR1 is MNHEY and CDR2 is SVGAGI. The CDR3 coding sequence is TGTGCCAGCAGGCGGGGACTAGCGGGGACCGGGGAGCTGTTTTTT. It encodes CASRRGLAGTGELFF.

This clonotype has more than one count but fewer than ten. V is TRBV7-2 and J is TRBJ1-1; TRBD1 might be the D (6 bases). Trimming shortened V by 2 bases and J by 5 bases, and 12 bases separated the two germline ends. The length of the CDR3 is 14 residues. The germline V gene encodes CDR1 SGHTA and CDR2 FQGNSA. CDR3 bases: TGTGCCAGCAGCTTATCGGGGGGGGCAACTGAAGCTTTCTTT. This gives the protein CASSLSGGATEAFF.

In its sample, this clonotype was seen a few times. The chain links TRBV5-1 to TRBJ2-7; TRBD1 matches at 7 bases. Germline loops: CDR1 SGHRS, CDR2 YFSETQ. With 0 bases clipped from V and 5 bases from J, the junction kept 5 bases outside the gene matches. This CDR3 comprises 14 residues. Here the CDR3 reads CASSLVGTDNEQYF. The CDR3, as DNA: TGCGCCAGCAGCTTGGTGGGGACAGATAACGAGCAGTACTTC.